This T cell receptor (beta chain) was found in a study of blood T cells in healthy people across ages (dated by TCRdb to between 2014 and 2017). Looking at the study overall: In model experiments, template switching captured about one uniquely barcoded TCR beta cDNA molecule for every two T cells. To avoid experimental bias, donors of different ages were randomly spread across the sequencing lanes. Two additional independent replicas of 1 million unique cDNA reads from the same blood draw were analyzed for two donors (one aged 18 to 30 and one aged 80 or older). Donors were grouped into four age groups: young (average 16 years), middle-aged (less than 40), aged (around 62) and long-lived (around 80). Age-related changes in TCR beta repertoire diversity were measured in the study by deep sequencing normalized with unique cDNA molecular identifiers.

Regarding this clonotype: Which antigen it targets is not known. A junction boundary mismatches the germline segment, possibly from a read error.

Donors were 39 systemically healthy Caucasian individuals from Russia aged roughly 6 to 100 years. Each donor gave 8 to 10 milliliters of peripheral blood, collected into EDTA-treated Vacutainer tubes. PBMCs were isolated by Ficoll-Paque density-gradient centrifugation, with at least 6.5 million obtained per sample. Total RNA was extracted from PBMCs with Trizol reagent, with at least 5 micrograms obtained per sample. Naive CD45RAhigh/CD27high T cell percentages were measured by flow cytometry on a PBMC aliquot from every donor. Points the paper makes about the study in general: Because donor CMV infection status was unknown, age-related changes in expanded clonotypes were potentially confounded. Compared with the aged group, more naive CD4+ T cells, fewer expanded clones and increased TCR diversity were shown by the long-lived group, suggesting age selection. Because profiling used bulk unsorted PBMCs, naive and antigen-experienced compartments could not be compared conclusively. A strong correlation was found between observed TCR beta diversity and the percentage of naive T cells measured by flow cytometry. Estimates of total diversity based on one million sequenced T cells were considered lower bounds and underestimates. Observed TCR beta diversity per million T cells fell roughly linearly with age, and a significant reduction was already apparent by age roughly 40.

Libraries were constructed by 5' RACE. Instrument used: Illumina HiSeq 2500. A second PCR of about 6 to 11 cycles was performed with a sample-barcoded 5' primer and a J-beta primer mix. A template-switch 5' adaptor carrying 12 random nucleotides introduced a unique molecular identifier onto each TCR beta cDNA molecule. Each sample yielded at least 3 million CDR3-containing paired-end reads. First-strand cDNA was synthesized from all RNA with the Mint cDNA synthesis kit, primed by a TRBC-specific oligonucleotide. Following uracil-DNA glycosylase treatment, a first 18-cycle PCR with universal primers M1SS and BC2_uni_R was performed on all cDNA. Per the original workflow: Each sample was normalized by randomly selecting 1 million high-quality reads, each carrying a distinct molecular identifier. Reads with shared molecular identifiers were discarded instead of being binned into consensus sequences. MiTCR, with a Q25 quality threshold and the strictest error-elimination algorithm, was used for CDR3 identification, clonotype clustering and error correction. Lower-bound total TCR beta diversity was estimated with a nonparametric unseen species model using Euler transformation. The raw public reads went through TCRdb reprocessing: fastp at Q25, MiXCR clone calling, in-frame beta chains kept. Each CDR3 protein appears once, grouped with its most common genes and DNA. TCRdb's processing, not the study's, gives the V and J calls here. The sample table shows about 1.6 million distinct CDR3 sequences, and roughly 32% are seen once. In total, the top ten clones hold about 10% of the sample.

From its cysteine to its phenylalanine, the CDR3 spans 16 amino acids. Solely the CDR3 DNA is kept, with 48 bases framed from the first base. According to the germline V gene (reference sequence), CDR1 reads MNHNY and CDR2 reads SVGAGI. Sequencing was carried out using blood. The origin of this receptor is a woman between 25 and 40 years old in good health. Here the chain combines TRBV6-6 and TRBJ2-5; 13 central bases correspond to TRBD2. In nucleotides, the sequence is TGTGCCAGCGGTTACCGACTAGCGGGAGGAAAAGAGACCCAGTACTTC. Its protein product is CASGYRLAGGKETQYF.